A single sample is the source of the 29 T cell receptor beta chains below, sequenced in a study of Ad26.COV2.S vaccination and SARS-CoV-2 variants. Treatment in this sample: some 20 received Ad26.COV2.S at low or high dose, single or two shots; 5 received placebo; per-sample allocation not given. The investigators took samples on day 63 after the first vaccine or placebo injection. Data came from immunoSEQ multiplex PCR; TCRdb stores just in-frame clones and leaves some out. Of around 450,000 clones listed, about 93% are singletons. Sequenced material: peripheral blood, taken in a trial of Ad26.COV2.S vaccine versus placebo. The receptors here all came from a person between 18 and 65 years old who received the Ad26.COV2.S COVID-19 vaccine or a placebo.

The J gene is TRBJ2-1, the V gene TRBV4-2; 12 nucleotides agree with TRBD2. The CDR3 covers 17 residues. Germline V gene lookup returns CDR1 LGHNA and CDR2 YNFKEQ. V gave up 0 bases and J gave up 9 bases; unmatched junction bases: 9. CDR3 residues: CASSQEQASGRATEQFF. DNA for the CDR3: TGTGCCAGCAGCCAAGAACAGGCTAGCGGGAGGGCCACTGAGCAGTTCTTC.

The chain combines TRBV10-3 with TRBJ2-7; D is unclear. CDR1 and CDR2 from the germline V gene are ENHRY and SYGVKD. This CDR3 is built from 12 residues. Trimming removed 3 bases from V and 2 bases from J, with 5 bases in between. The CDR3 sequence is CAISDGAYEQYF. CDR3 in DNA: TGTGCCATCAGTGATGGGGCCTACGAGCAGTACTTC.

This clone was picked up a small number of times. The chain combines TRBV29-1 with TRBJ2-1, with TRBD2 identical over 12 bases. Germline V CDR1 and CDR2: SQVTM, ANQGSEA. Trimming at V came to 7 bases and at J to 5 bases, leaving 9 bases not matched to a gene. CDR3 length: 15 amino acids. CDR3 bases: TGCAGCGGGGGACTAGCGGGCCCCGGTAACAATGAGCAGTTCTTC. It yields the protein CSGGLAGPGNNEQFF.

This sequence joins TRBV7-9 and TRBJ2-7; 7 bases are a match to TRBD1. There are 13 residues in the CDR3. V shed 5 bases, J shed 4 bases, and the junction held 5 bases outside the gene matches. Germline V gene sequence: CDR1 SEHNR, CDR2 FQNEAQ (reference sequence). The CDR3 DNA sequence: TGTGCCAGCAGCCCGGCGACAGGGTACGAGCAGTACTTC. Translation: CASSPATGYEQYF.

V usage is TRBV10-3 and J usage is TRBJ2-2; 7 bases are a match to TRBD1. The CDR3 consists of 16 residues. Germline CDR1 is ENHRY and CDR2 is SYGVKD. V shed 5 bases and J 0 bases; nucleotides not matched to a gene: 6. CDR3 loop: CAISPRDSANTGELFF. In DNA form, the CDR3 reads TGTGCCATCAGTCCACGGGACAGCGCGAACACCGGGGAGCTGTTTTTT.

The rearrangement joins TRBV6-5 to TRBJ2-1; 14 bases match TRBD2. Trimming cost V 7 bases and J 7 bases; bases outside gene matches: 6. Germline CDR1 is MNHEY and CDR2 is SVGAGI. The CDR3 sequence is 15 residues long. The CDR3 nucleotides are TGTGCCAGCATTCCAGGGACTAGCGGGAGAAATGAGCAGTTCTTC. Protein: CASIPGTSGRNEQFF.

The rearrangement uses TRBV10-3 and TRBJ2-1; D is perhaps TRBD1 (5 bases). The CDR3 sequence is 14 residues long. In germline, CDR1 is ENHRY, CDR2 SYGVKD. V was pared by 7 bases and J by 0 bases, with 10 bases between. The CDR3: CAIKQESSYNEQFF. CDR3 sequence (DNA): TGTGCCATCAAACAGGAGAGCTCCTACAATGAGCAGTTCTTC.

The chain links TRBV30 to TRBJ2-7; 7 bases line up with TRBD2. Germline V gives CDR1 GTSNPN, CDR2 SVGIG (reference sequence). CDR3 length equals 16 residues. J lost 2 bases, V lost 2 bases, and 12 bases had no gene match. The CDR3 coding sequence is TGTGCCTGGAGTTTTGATGGGGAGGGTTGGACCTACGAGCAGTACTTC. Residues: CAWSFDGEGWTYEQYF.

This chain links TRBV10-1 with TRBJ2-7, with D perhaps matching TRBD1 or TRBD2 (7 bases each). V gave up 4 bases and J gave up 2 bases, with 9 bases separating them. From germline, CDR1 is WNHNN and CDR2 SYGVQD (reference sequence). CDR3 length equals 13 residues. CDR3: CASSAGGAYEQYF. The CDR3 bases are TGCGCCAGCAGTGCAGGGGGGGCCTACGAGCAGTACTTC.

This CDR3 reads CATSRDNPGAADTQYF. In DNA form, the CDR3 reads TGTGCCACCAGCAGAGACAATCCGGGGGCGGCCGATACGCAGTATTTT. The chain has TRBV15 and TRBJ2-3; D tentatively reads TRBD1 or TRBD2 (6 bases each). Germline loops: CDR1 LNHNV, CDR2 YYDKDF (reference sequence). The V and J ends lost 0 bases and 6 bases respectively, with 16 bases between them. The CDR3 is made up of 16 amino acids.

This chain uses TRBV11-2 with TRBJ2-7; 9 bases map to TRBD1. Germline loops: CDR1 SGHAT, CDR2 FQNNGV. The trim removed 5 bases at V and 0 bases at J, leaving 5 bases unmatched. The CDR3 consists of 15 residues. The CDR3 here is CASSPGTGYSYEQYF. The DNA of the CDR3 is TGTGCCAGCAGCCCCGGGACAGGGTACTCCTACGAGCAGTACTTC.

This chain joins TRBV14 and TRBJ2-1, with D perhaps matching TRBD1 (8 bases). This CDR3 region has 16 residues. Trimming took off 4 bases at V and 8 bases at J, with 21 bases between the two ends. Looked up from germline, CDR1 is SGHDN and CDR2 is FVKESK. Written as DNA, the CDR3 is TGTGCCAGCAGCCCTCGCTACAGGGGGGGTTTCGATGAGCAGTTCTTC. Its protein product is CASSPRYRGGFDEQFF. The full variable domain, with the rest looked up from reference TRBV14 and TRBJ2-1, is EAGVTQFPSHSVIEKGQTVTLRCDPISGHDNLYWYRRVMGKEIKFLLHFVKESKQDESGMPNNRFLAERTGGTYSTLKVQPAELEDSGVYFCASSPRYRGGFDEQFFGPGTRLTVL.

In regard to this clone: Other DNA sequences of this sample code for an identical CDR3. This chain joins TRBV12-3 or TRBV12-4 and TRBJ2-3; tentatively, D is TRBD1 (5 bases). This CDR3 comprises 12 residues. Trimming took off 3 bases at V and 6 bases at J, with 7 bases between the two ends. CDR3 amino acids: CASSLKGDTQYF. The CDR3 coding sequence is TGTGCCAGCAGTTTGAAGGGGGATACGCAGTATTTT.

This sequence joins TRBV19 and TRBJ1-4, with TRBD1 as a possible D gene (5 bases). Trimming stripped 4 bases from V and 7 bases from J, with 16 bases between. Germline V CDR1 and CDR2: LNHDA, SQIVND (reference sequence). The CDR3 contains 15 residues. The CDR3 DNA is TGTGCCAGTAGTAATCCCTGGGACCTCCGTGAAAAACTGTTTTTT. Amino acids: CASSNPWDLREKLFF.

In DNA, the CDR3 is TGTGCCAGTAGTATTCTTCAGGGCAGGGGGCCGGTAGATACGCAGTATTTT. It encodes CASSILQGRGPVDTQYF. This chain uses TRBV19 with TRBJ2-3; 8 bases align to TRBD1. V was pared by 3 bases and J by 5 bases, with 13 bases of the junction left unmatched. The germline V gene encodes CDR1 LNHDA and CDR2 SQIVND (reference sequence). The CDR3 is made up of 17 amino acids.

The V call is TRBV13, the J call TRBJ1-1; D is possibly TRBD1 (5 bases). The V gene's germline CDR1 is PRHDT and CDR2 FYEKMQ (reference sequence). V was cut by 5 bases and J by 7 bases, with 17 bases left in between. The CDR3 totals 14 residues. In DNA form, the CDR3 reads TGTGCCAGCAGCGCGACAGAGTCCCCGCTTGAAGCTTTCTTT. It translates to CASSATESPLEAFF.

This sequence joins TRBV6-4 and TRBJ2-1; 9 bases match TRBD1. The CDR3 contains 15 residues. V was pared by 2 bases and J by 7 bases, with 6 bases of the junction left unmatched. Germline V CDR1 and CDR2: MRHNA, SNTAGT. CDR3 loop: CASSDPGTGKNEQFF. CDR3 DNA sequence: TGTGCCAGCAGTGACCCCGGGACAGGGAAGAATGAGCAGTTCTTC.

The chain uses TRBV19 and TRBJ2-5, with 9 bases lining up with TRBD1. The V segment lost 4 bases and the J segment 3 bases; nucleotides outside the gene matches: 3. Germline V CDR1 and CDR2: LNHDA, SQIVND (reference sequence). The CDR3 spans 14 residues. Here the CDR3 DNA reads TGTGCCAGTAGTACATGGACAGGGGAAGAGACCCAGTACTTC. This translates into CASSTWTGEETQYF.

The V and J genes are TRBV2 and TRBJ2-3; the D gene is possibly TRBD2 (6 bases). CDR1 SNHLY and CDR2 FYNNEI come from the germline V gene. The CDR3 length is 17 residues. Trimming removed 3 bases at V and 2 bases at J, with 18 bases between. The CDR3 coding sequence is TGTGCCAGCAGTGAGGGGGGAACGACTAGTACCACAGATACGCAGTATTTT. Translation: CASSEGGTTSTTDTQYF.

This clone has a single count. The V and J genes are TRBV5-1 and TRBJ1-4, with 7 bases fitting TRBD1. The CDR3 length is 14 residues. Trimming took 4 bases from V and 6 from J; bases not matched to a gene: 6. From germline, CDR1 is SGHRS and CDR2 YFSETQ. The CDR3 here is CASSPDRVDEKLFF. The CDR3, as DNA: TGCGCCAGCAGCCCCGACAGGGTTGATGAAAAACTGTTTTTT.

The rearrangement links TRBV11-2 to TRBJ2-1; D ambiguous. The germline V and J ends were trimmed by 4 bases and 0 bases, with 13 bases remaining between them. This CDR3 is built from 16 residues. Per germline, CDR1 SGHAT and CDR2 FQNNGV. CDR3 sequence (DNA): TGTGCCAGCAGCTCCTTAGGCGGTAGCTCCTACAATGAGCAGTTCTTC. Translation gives CASSSLGGSSYNEQFF.

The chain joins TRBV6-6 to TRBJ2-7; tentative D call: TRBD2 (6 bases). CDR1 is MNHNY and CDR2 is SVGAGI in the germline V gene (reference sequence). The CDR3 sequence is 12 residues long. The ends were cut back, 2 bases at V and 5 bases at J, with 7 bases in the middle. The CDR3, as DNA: TGTGCCAGCAGTTACGGGAGGAACGAGCAGTACTTC. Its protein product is CASSYGRNEQYF.

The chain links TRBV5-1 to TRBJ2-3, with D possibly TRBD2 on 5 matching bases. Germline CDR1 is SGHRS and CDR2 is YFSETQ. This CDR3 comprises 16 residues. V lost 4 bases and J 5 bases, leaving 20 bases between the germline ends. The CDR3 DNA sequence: TGCGCCAGCAGCACCACCCCTAGCCTTACCCAAGATACGCAGTATTTT. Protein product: CASSTTPSLTQDTQYF.

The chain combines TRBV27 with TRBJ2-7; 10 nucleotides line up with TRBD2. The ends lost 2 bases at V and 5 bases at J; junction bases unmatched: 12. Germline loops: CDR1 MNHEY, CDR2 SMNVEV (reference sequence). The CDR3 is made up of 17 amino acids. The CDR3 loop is CASSLRTSGVSGHEQYF. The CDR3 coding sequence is TGTGCCAGCAGTTTACGTACTAGCGGGGTCTCTGGTCACGAGCAGTACTTC.

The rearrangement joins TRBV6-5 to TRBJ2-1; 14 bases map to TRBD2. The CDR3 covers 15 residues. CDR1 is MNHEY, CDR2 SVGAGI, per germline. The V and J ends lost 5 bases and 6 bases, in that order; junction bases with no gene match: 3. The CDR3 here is CASSRGTSGSNEQFF. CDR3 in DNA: TGTGCCAGCAGTCGAGGGACTAGCGGGAGCAATGAGCAGTTCTTC.

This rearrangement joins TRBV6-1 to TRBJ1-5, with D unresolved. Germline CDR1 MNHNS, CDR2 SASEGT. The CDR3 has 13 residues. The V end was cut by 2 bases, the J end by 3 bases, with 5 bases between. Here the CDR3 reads CASSESINQPQHF. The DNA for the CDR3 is TGTGCCAGCAGTGAAAGTATCAATCAGCCCCAGCATTTT.

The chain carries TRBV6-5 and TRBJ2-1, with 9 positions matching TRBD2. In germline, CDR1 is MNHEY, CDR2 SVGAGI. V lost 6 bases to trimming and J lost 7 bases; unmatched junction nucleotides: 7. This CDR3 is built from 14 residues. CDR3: CASRTSGYHNEQFF. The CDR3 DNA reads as TGTGCCAGCAGAACTAGCGGGTACCATAATGAGCAGTTCTTC.

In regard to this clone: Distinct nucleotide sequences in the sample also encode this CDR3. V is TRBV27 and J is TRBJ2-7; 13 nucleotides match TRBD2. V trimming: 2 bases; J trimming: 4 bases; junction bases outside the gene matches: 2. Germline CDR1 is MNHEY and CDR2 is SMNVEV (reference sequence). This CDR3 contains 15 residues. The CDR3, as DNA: TGTGCCAGCAGTTTAAAGGGACTAGCGGGATACGAGCAGTACTTC. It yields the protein CASSLKGLAGYEQYF.

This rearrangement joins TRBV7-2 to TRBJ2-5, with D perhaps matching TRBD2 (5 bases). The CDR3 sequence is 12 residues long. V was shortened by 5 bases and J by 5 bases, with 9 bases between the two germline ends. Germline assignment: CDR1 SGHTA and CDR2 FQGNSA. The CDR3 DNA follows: TGTGCCAGCAGCCTCGAGCGGGAGACCCAGTACTTC. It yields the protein CASSLERETQYF.